This T cell receptor beta chain was documented in a study of CD8+ T cells in alopecia areata (dated by TCRdb to the late 2010s). Describing the broader study: Treated patients were enrolled in an open-label pilot trial of oral tofacitinib at 5 to 10 mg twice daily for moderate-to-severe alopecia areata. High-throughput TCRbeta sequencing was used to examine T cell clonal expansion in alopecia areata in both the C3H/HeJ mouse model and human patients. Human TCRbeta sequencing covered scalp tissue and sorted CD4+ and CD8+ peripheral blood T cells from patchy and totalis/universalis alopecia areata patients and healthy controls. The RNA source kit depended on sample type: the PAXgene miRNA kit for fixed scalp, the miRNeasy kit for PBMCs, and the RNeasy kit for mouse skin. TCRbeta CDR3 regions were amplified by immunoSEQ multiplex PCR with 35 Vbeta forward and 13 Jbeta reverse primers. Tofacitinib was given for 6 to 18 months, followed by 6 months of follow-up off drug to assess delayed response and recurrence. Scalp clonality was compared across normal scalp (n=4), patchy alopecia areata scalp (n=8), and alopecia totalis/universalis scalp (n=8). Biopsies were taken from tofacitinib-treated patients at baseline and again at 4 and 24 weeks into treatment, and several of those patients also had a later scalp biopsy. Study-wide conclusions, independent of this receptor: Resident alphabeta T cells in normal human skin are also sequenced, complicating scalp TCR repertoire analysis, unlike mouse skin dominated by gammadelta T cells. Shared TCR sequences between patients were less evident than in mice, which may be partly attributable to HLA diversity in the patient population. Lesional scalp, especially in alopecia totalis/universalis, showed higher clonality and more expanded CD8+ clones than normal scalp, suggesting antigenic drive.

From the cysteine up to the phenylalanine, the CDR3 has a length of 15 residues. The sequence is cut down to CDR3 DNA, 45 bases in frame from base 1. V is pared back by 7 bases and J by 8 bases, with 23 bases lying between the germline termini. Via the germline V gene (reference sequence), CDR1 is LNHDA and CDR2 SQIVND. Per the publication, the time point label means: baseline before oral tofacitinib. Lesional scalp punch biopsies and peripheral blood were collected from alopecia areata patients. Scalp biopsies from humans were placed right away in PAXgene tissue containers for fixation. The library was made by the immunoSEQ multiplex PCR assay. RNA was extracted from all samples and reverse transcribed into cDNA as template for TCR sequencing. First-strand cDNA was synthesized with SuperScript III using a 2:1 mix of oligo-dT and random hexamers. A synthetic immune receptor repertoire was used to measure amplification bias, and any remaining bias was corrected computationally. The original methods were these. Raw reads were preprocessed to remove errors, and CDR3 was defined according to IMGT conventions as the region from the conserved cysteine to phenylalanine. To get clonality, Shannon entropy was normalized by log2 of the number of productive unique TCRs and the result was subtracted from 1. Whether scalp clones were CD4 or CD8 was inferred by matching scalp TCRbeta sequences against CD4 and CD8 repertoires sorted from blood. TCRdb provides this immuneACCESS table in a form limited to in-frame rearrangements. Some clones are lacking; in checked studies, under half of them reflect an unresolved V gene, and why the rest are absent is not known. That table furnishes V, J and clone size, whereas the DNA furnished D and trimming. The sample profile shows around 10,000 clones; approximately 60% of them were found once. Approximately 8.1% of the sample is taken by the ten largest.

Points on this clone: Its cognate antigen has yet to be identified. No clone much larger than this one lies a single base away; base qualities are absent.

The chain was built from TRBV19 and TRBJ1-2, with TRBD1 perhaps the D gene, on 5 matching bases. Here the sequenced sample was skin, taken at week 0. This receptor was obtained from a human donor with alopecia areata. The CDR3 in this case is CASKDDLMVGEGYTF. The DNA sequence is given as TGTGCCAGTAAAGATGACCTGATGGTAGGGGAAGGCTACACCTTC.